Only a few counts were recorded for the clone carrying this T cell receptor (beta chain). The record originates from a study of blood T cell repertoires in COVID-19. Study in general: Samples taken during acute and convalescent COVID-19 were collected in the United States, Italy and Spain.

Clones were sequenced by immunoSEQ multiplex PCR, and TCRdb holds only the in-frame ones, with some missing. There are fewer than 45,000 clones in the sample; about three quarters occur only once, and roughly 2% lies in the top ten. The CDR3 has 16 residues. The specimen was peripheral blood. This clonotype originated in a man in his 60s with active COVID-19. The rearrangement links TRBV21-1 to TRBJ1-2; the table names TRBD1, a call not compared with the DNA. TRBV21-1 is listed as a pseudogene. Here the CDR3 DNA reads TGTGCCAGCAGCAAAGGGATGGGGCAGGATCAACATGGCTACACCTTC. It yields the protein CASSKGMGQDQHGYTF.